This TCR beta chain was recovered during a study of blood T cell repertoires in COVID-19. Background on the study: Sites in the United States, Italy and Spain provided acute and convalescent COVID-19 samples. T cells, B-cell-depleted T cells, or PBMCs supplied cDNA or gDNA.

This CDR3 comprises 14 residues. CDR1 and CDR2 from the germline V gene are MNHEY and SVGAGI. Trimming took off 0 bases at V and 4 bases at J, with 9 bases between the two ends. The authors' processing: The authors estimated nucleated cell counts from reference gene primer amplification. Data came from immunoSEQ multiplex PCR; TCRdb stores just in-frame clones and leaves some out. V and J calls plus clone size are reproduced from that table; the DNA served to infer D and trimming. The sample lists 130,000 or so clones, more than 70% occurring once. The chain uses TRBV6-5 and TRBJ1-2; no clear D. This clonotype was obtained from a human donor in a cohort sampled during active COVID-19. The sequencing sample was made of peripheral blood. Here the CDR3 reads CASSYSRALYGYTF. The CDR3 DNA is TGTGCCAGCAGTTACTCGAGGGCCCTCTATGGCTACACCTTC.